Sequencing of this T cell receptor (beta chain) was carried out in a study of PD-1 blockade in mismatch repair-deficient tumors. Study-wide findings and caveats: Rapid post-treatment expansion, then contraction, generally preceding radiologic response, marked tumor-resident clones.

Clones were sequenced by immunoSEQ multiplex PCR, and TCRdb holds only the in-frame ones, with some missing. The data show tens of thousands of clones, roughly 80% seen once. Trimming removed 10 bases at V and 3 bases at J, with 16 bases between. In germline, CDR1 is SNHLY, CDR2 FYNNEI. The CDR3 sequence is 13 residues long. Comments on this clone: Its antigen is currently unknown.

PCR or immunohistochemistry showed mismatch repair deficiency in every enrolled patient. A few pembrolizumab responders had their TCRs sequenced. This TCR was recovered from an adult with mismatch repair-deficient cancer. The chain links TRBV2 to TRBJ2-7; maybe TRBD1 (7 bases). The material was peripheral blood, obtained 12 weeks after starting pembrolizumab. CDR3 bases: TGTGCCATTTCAGGACAGGAGGGCTACGAGCAGTACTTC. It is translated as CAISGQEGYEQYF.